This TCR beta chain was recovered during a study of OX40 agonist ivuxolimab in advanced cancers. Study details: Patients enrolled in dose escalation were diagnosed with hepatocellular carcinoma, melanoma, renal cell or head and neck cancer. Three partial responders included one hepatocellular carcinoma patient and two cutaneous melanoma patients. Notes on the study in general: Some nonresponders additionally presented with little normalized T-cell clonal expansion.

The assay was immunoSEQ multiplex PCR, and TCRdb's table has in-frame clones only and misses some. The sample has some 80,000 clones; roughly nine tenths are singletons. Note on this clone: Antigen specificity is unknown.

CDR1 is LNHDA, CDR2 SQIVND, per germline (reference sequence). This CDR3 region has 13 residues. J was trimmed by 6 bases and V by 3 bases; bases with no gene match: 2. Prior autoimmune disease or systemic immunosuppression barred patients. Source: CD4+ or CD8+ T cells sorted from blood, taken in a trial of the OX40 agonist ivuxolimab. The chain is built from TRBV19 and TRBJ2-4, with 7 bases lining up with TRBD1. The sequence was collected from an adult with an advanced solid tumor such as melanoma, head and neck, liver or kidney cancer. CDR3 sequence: CASSMGQINIQYF. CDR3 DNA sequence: TGTGCCAGTAGTATGGGACAGATAAACATTCAGTACTTC.